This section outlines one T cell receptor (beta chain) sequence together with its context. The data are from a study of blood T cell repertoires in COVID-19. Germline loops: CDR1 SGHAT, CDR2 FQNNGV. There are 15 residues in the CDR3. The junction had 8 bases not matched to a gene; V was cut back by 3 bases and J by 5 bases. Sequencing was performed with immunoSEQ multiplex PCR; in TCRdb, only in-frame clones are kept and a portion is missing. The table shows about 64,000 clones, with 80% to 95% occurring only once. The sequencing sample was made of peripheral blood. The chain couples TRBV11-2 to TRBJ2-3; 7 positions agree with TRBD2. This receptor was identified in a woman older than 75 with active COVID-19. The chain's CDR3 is CASSFVGGGVDTQYF. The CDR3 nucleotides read TGTGCCAGCAGCTTCGTTGGGGGAGGGGTAGATACGCAGTATTTT.